This TCR beta chain appears in the sequencing data of a study of identical twins. Whole-study results and caveats: There were fewer insertions in abundant cord blood beta clonotypes, but memory repertoires showed no such pattern. Analyses of zero insertions could, in part, be confounded by invariant MAIT and iNKT cells.

It was template switching that added a universal primer site, and there were unique molecular identifiers on the cDNA. TCRdb reprocessed the 5' RACE reads with MiXCR, giving one entry per CDR3 protein. The sample includes 1.5 million to 2 million distinct CDR3 sequences, less than 40% of them seen just once. As to this clonotype: The antigen remains unidentified.

This CDR3 has 14 amino acids. The germline CDR1 and CDR2 sequences are MNHNS and SASEGT. With V trimmed by 3 bases and J by 5 bases, 4 bases remained unmatched. This sequence was found in a newborn girl in good health. Sample: cord blood. V gene TRBV6-1 combines with J gene TRBJ2-5; 9 bases line up with TRBD1. CDR3 coding DNA: TGTGCCAGCAGTGACCGCGACAGGGGGGAGACCCAGTACTTC. Protein product: CASSDRDRGETQYF.